This T cell receptor beta chain was observed in a study of blood T cell repertoires in COVID-19. About the study: Acute-phase and convalescent COVID-19 samples originated in the United States, Italy and Spain.

This clone was found once. Per the original methods: It was from reference gene primer amplification that nucleated cell counts were estimated. Assay: immunoSEQ multiplex PCR; the TCRdb copy retains only in-frame clones and omits some. The V and J calls and clone size were taken over from that table, and D and trimming were inferred from the DNA. The table includes over 250,000 clones, approximately 85% detected once. V gave up 2 bases and J gave up 2 bases, with 16 bases separating them. The CDR3 spans 16 residues. Per germline, CDR1 SGHAT and CDR2 FQNNGV. Sequences were obtained from peripheral blood. The clonotype originates from an older woman with acute or convalescent COVID-19. The rearrangement uses TRBV11-2 and TRBJ2-7, with a weak D call TRBD1 (6 bases). The CDR3 nucleotides read TGTGCCAGCAGCTTACGCCCTATACAGGGTCCCTACGAGCAGTACTTC. It translates to CASSLRPIQGPYEQYF. The whole variable domain, filled in from reference TRBV11-2 and TRBJ2-7, reads EAGVAQSPRYKIIEKRQSVAFWCNPISGHATLYWYQQILGQGPKLLIQFQNNGVVDDSQLPKDRFSAERLKGVDSTLKIQPAKLEDSAVYLCASSLRPIQGPYEQYFGPGTRLTVT.